These T cell receptor beta chains were read from a single sample in a study of CD8+ T cells in alopecia areata. TCRdb's table, derived via immunoSEQ multiplex PCR, lists solely in-frame clones and lacks some. The data contain 150,000 or so clones, over 45% of them seen just once; the ten biggest clones take up roughly 7.5%. Material for sequencing was CD4+ T cells sorted from blood. These receptor sequences come from a human donor with alopecia areata. Each CDR3 is given with its conserved first and last residue. Fields, in order: D gene, J gene, V gene, clone size, CDR3 DNA, CDR3 protein. The D gene is left open where the match is weak. Rows may omit the clone size; those that give it use once, few, many or a size class.

-,TRBJ1-1,TRBV28,-,TGTGCCAGCAGCATAGCCGGGCTACAAGCTTTCTTT,CASSIAGLQAFF
-,TRBJ2-1,TRBV19,few,TGTGCCAGTAGTCCGCGGGGAGTCCAGTCCTACAATGAGCAGTTCTTC,CASSPRGVQSYNEQFF
TRBD1,TRBJ1-2,TRBV6-5,few,TGTGCCAGCAGACGTCCCGGGACAGGGTACTATGGCTACACCTTC,CASRRPGTGYYGYTF
-,TRBJ2-2,TRBV29-1,-,TGCAGCGTTGATGACCAGACCGGGGAGCTGTTTTTT,CSVDDQTGELFF
TRBD1,TRBJ1-1,TRBV5-1,few,TGCGCCAGCAGCGCGACTGGGACAGGCAGGGGGACTGAAGCTTTCTTT,CASSATGTGRGTEAFF
TRBD1,TRBJ1-2,TRBV4-1,-,TGCGCCAGCAGCCAAGTATCTAGGGGGCCAGGCTATGGCTACACCTTC,CASSQVSRGPGYGYTF
-,TRBJ1-2,TRBV15,few,TGTGCCACCAGCGGGTCGGACGGGTATGGCTACACCTTC,CATSGSDGYGYTF
-,TRBJ2-2,TRBV6-5,-,TGTGCCAGCAGGACAGGACGGTCCGGGGAGCTGTTTTTT,CASRTGRSGELFF
-,TRBJ2-3,TRBV29-1,few,-,CSVAFRAGHTDTQYF
-,TRBJ1-1,TRBV28,few,TGTGCCAGCAGTTACCCGGGCCGTGGGACTGAAGCTTTCTTT,CASSYPGRGTEAFF
TRBD1,TRBJ1-2,TRBV2,-,TGTGCCAACCCTTTGGACAGGGCCTTGTTATCCGGCTATGGCTACACCTTC,CANPLDRALLSGYGYTF
TRBD1,TRBJ1-1,TRBV20-1,-,TGCAGTGCTCCCGGGACAGGAGTGGCTTTCTTT,CSAPGTGVAFF
-,TRBJ1-2,TRBV6-5,-,TGTGCCAGCAGTCCCTTGGGAGGGCTTGATGGCTACACCTTC,CASSPLGGLDGYTF
-,TRBJ2-2,TRBV5-1,-,TGCGCCAGCAGCACAGGAACCGGGGAGCTGTTTTTT,CASSTGTGELFF
-,TRBJ1-2,TRBV18,-,TGTGCCAGCTCACTCACCGGGACCGAACTCTATGGCTACACCTTC,CASSLTGTELYGYTF
TRBD1,TRBJ1-1,TRBV29-1,few,TGCAGCGGTCTGGACAGGGGGCTCACTGAAGCTTTCTTT,CSGLDRGLTEAFF
-,TRBJ1-2,TRBV30,-,TGTGCCTGGAGTGGCACGGGGCGGCGGCTCGAGACGGGCTACACCTTC,CAWSGTGRRLETGYTF
-,TRBJ2-6,TRBV29-1,-,TGCAGCGTTGAAGACCCGTGGGGGGCCAACGTCCTGACTTTC,CSVEDPWGANVLTF
TRBD2,TRBJ2-3,TRBV29-1,few,TGCCGCGCTATGGTAGCGGGAGGGACAGATACGCAGTATTTT,CRAMVAGGTDTQYF
-,TRBJ2-3,TRBV2,few,TGTGCCAGCAGCGACTTAACCCGCACAGATACGCAGTATTTT,CASSDLTRTDTQYF
-,TRBJ2-5,TRBV30,-,TGTGCCTGGAGTGTTCGTCAAGAGACCCAGTACTTC,CAWSVRQETQYF
TRBD2,TRBJ2-5,TRBV7-2,-,TGTGCCAGCAGCAGCGGGACTAGCGGTGAAGAGACCCAGTACTTC,CASSSGTSGEETQYF
TRBD2,TRBJ2-5,TRBV9,-,TGTGCCAGCAGCGCCTCTAGCGGGAGTCGGCAAGAGACCCAGTACTTC,CASSASSGSRQETQYF
-,TRBJ2-2,TRBV29-1,-,TGCAGCGTTGTGGTAGCTCCGGTCACCGGGGAGCTGTTTTTT,CSVVVAPVTGELFF
TRBD2,TRBJ2-7,TRBV18,-,TGTGCCAGCTCACCGGGGACTAGCGGAGCATACACCTACGAGCAGTACTTC,CASSPGTSGAYTYEQYF
-,TRBJ2-1,TRBV2,-,TGTGCCAGCAGTGTACTTCTAGGGGGCGGGAACGAGCAGTTCTTC,CASSVLLGGGNEQFF
-,TRBJ2-1,TRBV7-3,many,TGTGCCAGCAGCTTAATTAGCGCTGCCTCCTACAATGAGCAGTTCTTC,CASSLISAASYNEQFF
-,TRBJ2-3,TRBV29-1,-,TGCAGCGTTGAATTTTATACGCAGTATTTT,CSVEFYTQYF
-,TRBJ2-1,TRBV5-4,few,TGTGCCAGCAGCCGAACCGGGACTCCACTGGTCTTC,CASSRTGTPLVF
-,TRBJ2-2,TRBV14,-,TGTGCCAGCAGCCAAACGAACACCGGGGAGCTGTTTTTT,CASSQTNTGELFF
-,TRBJ1-5,TRBV7-9,-,TGTGCCAGCAGCTTTGCAGGGGACTCGAATCAGCCCCAGCATTTT,CASSFAGDSNQPQHF
TRBD1,TRBJ2-7,TRBV27,-,TGTGCCAGCAGTTTATCCCCGGGACAGGGGCCTCGGGAGCAGTACTTC,CASSLSPGQGPREQYF
-,TRBJ1-1,TRBV7-9,-,TGTGCCAGCAGCTTAAAGGAAGAAACGAACACTGAAGCTTTCTTT,CASSLKEETNTEAFF
-,TRBJ1-2,TRBV28,-,TGTGCCAGCAGACCTGACAGGATTTATGGCTACACCTTC,CASRPDRIYGYTF
-,TRBJ2-3,TRBV18,few,TGTGCCAGCTCACCGCGGGCAACAGATACGCAGTATTTT,CASSPRATDTQYF
-,TRBJ2-1,TRBV27,-,TGTGCCAGCAGTTTCCAGGGACACAATGAGCAGTTCTTC,CASSFQGHNEQFF
-,TRBJ2-7,TRBV5-6,once,TGTGCCAGCAGCCCCCGGTCAGCCCCCGACTACGAGCAGTACTTC,CASSPRSAPDYEQYF
-,TRBJ2-5,TRBV30,few,TGTGCCTGGAATTTGGGAGAAGAGACCCAGTACTTC,CAWNLGEETQYF
TRBD1,TRBJ1-2,TRBV29-1,-,TGCAGCGTTGACGGTCCGACAGGGGGCTATGGCTACACCTTC,CSVDGPTGGYGYTF
-,TRBJ2-3,TRBV10-3,few,TGTGCCATCAGTGAGTTGTTGGATACGCAGTATTTT,CAISELLDTQYF
TRBD1,TRBJ1-1,TRBV29-1,-,TGCAGCGCCGCGGTCCGACAGGGGGTAGGCACTGAAGCTTTCTTT,CSAAVRQGVGTEAFF
-,TRBJ1-2,TRBV15,-,TGTGCCACCAGCAGAGAGCGGACAGATGGACCAGGCTACACCTTC,CATSRERTDGPGYTF
-,TRBJ1-1,TRBV5-1,-,TGCGCCAGCAGCGAGCAGGGTCCTGAAGCTTTCTTT,CASSEQGPEAFF
-,TRBJ1-1,TRBV2,-,TGTGCCAGCTCGGGAGAGGAGAACACTGAAGCTTTCTTT,CASSGEENTEAFF
-,TRBJ1-4,TRBV15,-,TGTGCCACCAGCAGAGGACGGCTTAATGAAAAACTGTTTTTT,CATSRGRLNEKLFF
-,TRBJ2-7,TRBV7-8,once,TGTGCCAGCAGCTTAGGGTTACAGGGCTACGAGCAGTACTTC,CASSLGLQGYEQYF
-,TRBJ1-2,TRBV29-1,-,TGCAGCGTCGTAGACGGGGAGTATGGCTACACCTTC,CSVVDGEYGYTF
-,TRBJ1-1,TRBV5-1,-,TGCGCCAGCAGTGAAAGGGACACTGAAGCTTTCTTT,CASSERDTEAFF
-,TRBJ2-6,TRBV9,few,TGTGCCAGCAGTTCATGGGGTAGCTCTGGGGCCAACGTCCTGACTTTC,CASSSWGSSGANVLTF
-,TRBJ2-3,TRBV25-1,-,TGTGCCAGCAGTGAACGGTGGGATACGCAGTATTTT,CASSERWDTQYF
-,TRBJ1-2,TRBV30,-,TGTGCCTGGAGTGGGGCCTCCTTCGGCTATGGCTACACCTTC,CAWSGASFGYGYTF